This T cell receptor (beta chain) was found in a study of CD8 T cells in Susac syndrome. V was clipped by 0 bases and J by 5 bases, with 13 bases between them. The CDR3 contains 14 residues. Germline V gives CDR1 DFQATT, CDR2 SNEGSKA (reference sequence). Random hexamers were used to reverse transcribe the RNA input (about 0.5 to 1 ug). TCRdb re-analysed the immunoSEQ multiplex PCR reads in MiXCR, keeping a single row per CDR3 protein. The sample shows 120,000 or so distinct CDR3 sequences, around 94% of them seen only once. The sequenced sample was CD8+ T cells from PBMCs. This TCR was sampled from a human donor with Susac syndrome. The chain carries TRBV20-1 and TRBJ1-1, with a weak D call TRBD1 (5 bases). CDR3 sequence (DNA): TGCAGTGCTAGAGACCTCAGGGAGGGTACTGAAGCTTTCTTT. Its protein is CSARDLREGTEAFF.